This section outlines one T cell receptor (beta chain) sequence together with its context. TCRdb keeps only in-frame clones here, not all; method: immunoSEQ multiplex PCR. The sample holds a few hundred thousand clones, around 90% seen once. These data come from a study of blood T cell repertoires in COVID-19. Living in 24 US areas, the participants were between about 18 and 90 years of age. Participants' reported clinical history set cohort assignment. The CDR3 totals 16 residues. The germline CDR1 and CDR2 sequences are SGHTA and FQGNSA. Trimming removed 1 base at V and 6 bases at J, with 16 bases between.

The rearrangement joins TRBV7-2 to TRBJ1-5; D is undetermined. Specimen: PBMCs or T cells enriched from blood (not recorded which). This clonotype was obtained from a woman in her twenties or thirties who had recovered from COVID-19. CDR3 region: CASSLGHSGFSQPQHF. The DNA for the CDR3 is TGTGCCAGCAGCTTAGGTCACTCAGGATTTTCTCAGCCCCAGCATTTT.